One and the same sample provided the 12 T cell receptor beta chains below, sequenced in a study of blood T cell repertoires in COVID-19. Some clones are missing from TCRdb's copy, which holds only in-frame ones; the method was immunoSEQ multiplex PCR. The table lists 140,000 to 150,000 clones, roughly 80% of them singletons. Sequenced input: peripheral blood. The receptors come from a human donor in a cohort sampled during active COVID-19.

The chain is built from TRBV21-1 and TRBJ1-5; the tabulated D call, TRBD1, remains unverified against the DNA. TRBV21-1 is a known pseudogene. The CDR3 spans 22 residues. The CDR3 DNA follows: TGTGCCAGCAGCAAAGAGGGAAGGGGACACCGCCCGAAGCCCATGAAGAATCAGCCCCAGCATTTT. Translation: CASSKEGRGHRPKPMKNQPQHF.

This clone was recorded once. The gene calls are TRBV20-1 and TRBJ1-2; TRBD1 matches 7 bases. Germline V lookup: CDR1 DFQATT, CDR2 SNEGSKA (reference sequence). After removal of 6 bases from V and 6 bases from J, the junction contained 4 bases not matched to a gene. The CDR3 is 11 residues long. CDR3: CSAGDRDGYTF. The DNA of the CDR3 is TGCAGTGCAGGAGACAGGGATGGCTACACCTTC.

This chain links TRBV12-5 with TRBJ1-5; D might be TRBD1 (6 bases). Germline CDR1 LGHNT, CDR2 FRNRAP. CDR3 size: 15 residues. With 9 bases removed from V and 4 bases from J, the gap between germline ends came to 19 bases. The CDR3 region is CARNSRDNDNQPQHF. The DNA of the CDR3 is TGTGCTAGGAATTCCCGGGACAACGATAATCAGCCCCAGCATTTT.

V is TRBV5-4 and J is TRBJ2-7, with 13 bases identical to TRBD2. This CDR3 spans 14 amino acids. CDR1 and CDR2 (germline): SGHNT, YYREEE (reference sequence). The trim removed 4 bases at V and 5 bases at J, leaving 3 bases unmatched. The CDR3 DNA is TGTGCCAGCAGCCCGGGACTAGCGGGGCACGAGCAGTACTTC. Translating it yields CASSPGLAGHEQYF.

This chain links TRBV18 with TRBJ1-1; possible D gene TRBD1, 5 bases. Trimming removed 0 bases from V and 1 base from J, with 12 bases in between. Per germline, CDR1 KGHSH and CDR2 LQKENI. The CDR3 spans 16 residues. The DNA of the CDR3 is TGTGCCAGCTCACCACCGGGGGGGGAATGGAACACTGAAGCTTTCTTT. Translating it yields CASSPPGGEWNTEAFF.

The chain has TRBV28 and TRBJ1-5; D call uncertain. The CDR3 has 12 residues. Per germline, CDR1 MDHEN and CDR2 SYDVKM. The V end was cut by 2 bases, the J end by 6 bases, with 5 bases between. The CDR3 sequence is CASSLTGQPQHF. The CDR3, as DNA: TGTGCCAGCAGTTTAACGGGTCAGCCCCAGCATTTT.

The rearrangement uses TRBV30 and TRBJ1-2, with no clear D. V lost 8 bases, J lost 2 bases, and 18 bases lay in between. Germline V gives CDR1 GTSNPN, CDR2 SVGIG (reference sequence). The CDR3 is 14 amino acids. The CDR3 loop is CAGELGPRNYGYTF. CDR3 DNA sequence: TGTGCCGGGGAGTTGGGCCCACGGAACTATGGCTACACCTTC.

This clone was seen a few times. The chain is built from TRBV24-1 and TRBJ1-2; 11 bases match TRBD1. The CDR3 runs 15 residues. With 5 bases clipped from V and 7 bases from J, the junction kept 8 bases outside the gene matches. Looked up from germline, CDR1 is KGHDR and CDR2 is SFDVKD. The CDR3 sequence is CATSGADRGRSGYTF. Here the CDR3 DNA reads TGTGCCACCAGTGGTGCGGACAGGGGGCGAAGTGGCTACACCTTC.

This clone came up once. The rearrangement uses TRBV4-1 and TRBJ1-6, with a weak D call TRBD1 (5 bases). The CDR3 length is 19 residues. V was clipped by 6 bases and J by 8 bases, with 29 bases between them. Looked up from germline, CDR1 is MGHRA and CDR2 is YSYEKL. CDR3 sequence: CASRRGGPQNWGGDSPLHF. The CDR3 bases are TGCGCCAGCAGGAGGGGAGGGCCTCAGAATTGGGGTGGGGATTCACCCCTCCACTTT.

This chain links TRBV4-2 with TRBJ1-4, with a tentative D call TRBD1 (5 bases). V was cut by 0 bases and J by 3 bases, with 14 bases left in between. Germline V CDR1 and CDR2: LGHNA, YNFKEQ. This CDR3 contains 17 residues. CDR3 in amino acids: CASSQDGTSWANEKLFF. The CDR3 DNA follows: TGTGCCAGCAGCCAAGACGGGACTTCGTGGGCTAATGAAAAACTGTTTTTT.

The chain is built from TRBV5-1 and TRBJ1-1; TRBD1 matches at 9 bases. V was pared by 0 bases and J by 1 base, with 7 bases of the junction left unmatched. Germline CDR1 SGHRS, CDR2 YFSETQ. CDR3 size: 17 residues. This chain's CDR3 is CASSLAVETGGNTEAFF. The CDR3 DNA reads TGCGCCAGCAGCTTGGCCGTGGAGACAGGGGGGAACACTGAAGCTTTCTTT.

The chain combines TRBV7-2 with TRBJ2-2; possibly TRBD2 for D (6 bases). Per germline, CDR1 SGHTA and CDR2 FQGNSA. V was trimmed by 6 bases and J by 5 bases, leaving 16 bases between them. The CDR3 has 15 residues. The CDR3 spells CASRYGGPRTGELFF. The CDR3 DNA is TGTGCCAGCAGGTACGGGGGACCCAGGACCGGGGAGCTGTTTTTT.